These 7 T cell receptor beta chains were sequenced from one sample in a study of CD8+CD57+ T cells in acquired aplastic anemia. The authors sequenced patients whose flow cytometry had shown CD8+CD57+ cell expansion. CDR3 and TCR beta VDJ profiling relied on a genomic DNA template. TCRdb ran MiXCR on the reads and lists one entry per CDR3 protein. This repertoire shows about 260,000 distinct CDR3 sequences, approximately 80% found once; its top ten account for around 40%. What was sequenced was sorted CD4+, CD8+, or CD8+CD57+ T cells (not recorded which) from PBMCs. The receptors were gathered from a human donor with aplastic anemia.

V gene TRBV5-1 combines with J gene TRBJ2-1; D unresolved. The CDR3 consists of 15 residues. Germline loops: CDR1 SGHRS, CDR2 YFSETQ. With 0 bases removed from V and 1 base from J, the gap between germline ends came to 8 bases. CDR3 sequence reads: CASSLASPSYNEQFF. The CDR3 DNA reads as TGCGCCAGCAGCTTGGCGTCACCTTCCTACAATGAGCAGTTCTTC. The whole variable domain, filled in from reference TRBV5-1 and TRBJ2-1, reads KAGVTQTPRYLIKTRGQQVTLSCSPISGHRSVSWYQQTPGQGLQFLFEYFSETQRNKGNFPGRFSGRQFSNSRSEMNVSTLELGDSALYLCASSLASPSYNEQFFGPGTRLTVL.

The table lists this clonotype with a few counts. J is TRBJ1-6 and V is TRBV25-1; unclear D gene. V was shortened by 7 bases and J by 7 bases, with 17 bases between the two germline ends. Germline lookup yields CDR1 MGHDK and CDR2 SYGVNS. There are 15 residues in the CDR3. CDR3 DNA: TGTGCCAGCACCCTCGCTGGGGTTTGGAATTCACCCCTCCACTTT. This encodes CASTLAGVWNSPLHF.

This clonotype was observed at least ten times. The gene calls are TRBV19 and TRBJ2-3; no definite D call. This CDR3 spans 14 amino acids. CDR1 and CDR2 (germline): LNHDA, SQIVND (reference sequence). The V end was cut by 3 bases, the J end by 6 bases, with 13 bases between. The CDR3 nucleotides read TGTGCCAGTAGTATGGGGTTCCCTCCGGATACGCAGTATTTT. Protein product: CASSMGFPPDTQYF.

The rearrangement links TRBV13 to TRBJ2-6; 10 bases are shared with TRBD1. The germline V gene has CDR1 PRHDT and CDR2 FYEKMQ (reference sequence). Losses at the gene ends were 4 bases for V and 4 bases for J; bases not matched to a gene: 19. The CDR3 contains 21 residues. CDR3 DNA: TGTGCCAGCAGCTCACGGGACAGGGGCTTGGACTATGGCTACGGGGCCAACGTCCTGACTTTC. Residues: CASSSRDRGLDYGYGANVLTF.

On this clonotype: One end of the junction does not line up with germline, which may come from a read error. V gene TRBV7-8 combines with J gene TRBJ2-2, with D possibly matching TRBD2 (5 bases). The CDR3 length is 12 residues. Germline loops: CDR1 SGHVS, CDR2 FQNEAQ. The CDR3 sequence: CASSLVPGELAF. The CDR3 DNA sequence: TGTGCCAGCAGCTTAGTTCCAGGCGAGCTAGCCTTT.

This clonotype came up once. At one end the junction does not follow the germline gene, possibly because of a read error. The J gene is TRBJ1-5, the V gene TRBV2; D perhaps matches TRBD1 (5 bases). CDR3 length: 15 residues. CDR1 and CDR2 from the germline V gene are SNHLY and FYNNEI. The CDR3 DNA follows: TGTGCCAGCAGCGAAGGGGTCTCGAGAGAGCAGCCCCAGGATTTT. Translating gives CASSEGVSREQPQDF.

On this clonotype: Germline is not matched at one junction end, which may reflect a read error. The chain is built from TRBV2 and TRBJ1-1; TRBD1 matches at 9 bases. The germline V gene has CDR1 SNHLY and CDR2 FYNNEI. The CDR3 covers 15 residues. The CDR3 DNA sequence: TGTGCCAGCAGTGAAGATGGGACAGGGAACACTGAAGAGCAGTTC. Translating it yields CASSEDGTGNTEEQF.